One and the same sample provided the 20 T cell receptor beta chains below, sequenced in a study of T-cell reconstitution after alpha-beta-depleted transplantation in children. The TCRbeta library was prepared with unique molecular identifiers. TCRdb re-analysed the PCR reads in MiXCR, keeping a single row per CDR3 protein. The sample yields about 580,000 distinct CDR3 sequences, about 23% seen once. The source material was PBMCs, mostly from graft donor cells, sampled 360 days after TCRalphabeta/CD19-depleted stem cell transplant. The receptors originated from a boy in the first two years of life who had a stem cell transplant for acute myeloid leukemia, so the T cells may come from the graft donor.

This clonotype was counted ten times or more. This chain joins TRBV4-1 and TRBJ2-1; the match to TRBD1 covers 7 bases. The CDR3 covers 11 residues. The J segment lost 7 bases and the V segment lost 7 bases, leaving 1 base of the junction unmatched. The V gene's germline CDR1 is MGHRA and CDR2 YSYEKL. This CDR3 is CASKQGNEQFF. DNA of the CDR3: TGCGCCAGCAAACAGGGGAATGAGCAGTTCTTC.

J is TRBJ2-5 and V is TRBV20-1, with TRBD2 matching 10 bases. This CDR3 spans 16 amino acids. Germline values: CDR1 DFQATT, CDR2 SNEGSKA (reference sequence). The junction had 5 bases not matched to a gene; V was cut back by 1 base and J by 0 bases. The CDR3 loop reads CSARVSGGKYQETQYF. The CDR3 DNA follows: TGCAGTGCTAGAGTTAGCGGGGGGAAGTACCAAGAGACCCAGTACTTC.

This clonotype was detected many times. V usage is TRBV6-5 and J usage is TRBJ2-7; D possibly corresponds to TRBD1 (5 bases). Germline CDR1 is MNHEY and CDR2 is SVGAGI. V was cut by 2 bases and J by 0 bases, with 11 bases left in between. This CDR3 contains 15 residues. The CDR3 region has the DNA TGTGCCAGCAGTTACCCTCTAGGGGACTCCTACGAGCAGTACTTC. Translation: CASSYPLGDSYEQYF.

This clonotype was seen a few times. This chain joins TRBV4-3 and TRBJ1-2; 8 nucleotides match TRBD1. V trimming: 0 bases; J trimming: 2 bases; junction bases outside the gene matches: 11. The CDR3 covers 18 residues. CDR1 is LGHNA, CDR2 YSLEER, per germline. CDR3 in amino acids: CASSQEASPQGANYGYTF. The CDR3 DNA sequence: TGCGCCAGCAGCCAAGAGGCATCTCCCCAGGGGGCGAACTATGGCTACACCTTC.

The table lists this clonotype with many counts. Here the CDR3 reads CASSQGATSEGETQYF. CDR3 DNA: TGTGCCAGCAGCCAAGGAGCGACTAGCGAAGGGGAGACCCAGTACTTC. The chain uses TRBV4-2 and TRBJ2-5; 8 bases are a match to TRBD2. Germline CDR1 reads LGHNA; CDR2 reads YNFKEQ. V lost 1 base to trimming and J lost 5 bases; unmatched junction nucleotides: 9. The CDR3 consists of 16 residues.

This clonotype was detected a few times. This chain joins TRBV12-3 or TRBV12-4 and TRBJ2-5, with D perhaps TRBD1 (6 bases). The ends were cut back, 6 bases at V and 5 bases at J, with 22 bases in the middle. The CDR3 has 16 residues. Here the CDR3 reads CASSNKETGLVETQYF. The DNA of the CDR3 is TGTGCCAGCAGCAACAAAGAAACAGGGTTGGTGGAGACCCAGTACTTC.

This clonotype was observed at least ten times. The chain is built from TRBV7-2 and TRBJ2-5; no firm D call. Trimming pared 5 bases from V and 0 bases from J, leaving 4 bases between. Germline V gene lookup returns CDR1 SGHTA and CDR2 FQGNSA. CDR3 length equals 12 residues. The CDR3 sequence is CASSINQETQYF. CDR3 bases: TGTGCCAGCAGCATCAACCAAGAGACCCAGTACTTC.

V is TRBV20-1 and J is TRBJ1-1, with no clear D. CDR1 and CDR2 from the germline V gene are DFQATT and SNEGSKA (reference sequence). V lost 3 bases, J lost 7 bases, and 9 bases lay in between. The CDR3 covers 11 residues. CDR3 in DNA: TGCAGTGCTAGGGGGTCGGATGAAGCTTTCTTT. Amino acid sequence: CSARGSDEAFF.

This clonotype was recorded at least ten times. The rearrangement joins TRBV15 to TRBJ2-1, with 8 nucleotides matching TRBD1. CDR3 length equals 14 residues. Trimming took 4 bases from V and 9 from J; bases not matched to a gene: 8. Looked up from germline, CDR1 is LNHNV and CDR2 is YYDKDF (reference sequence). As DNA, the CDR3 is TGTGCCACCAGCACAAGGACAGGGTCTGGTGAGCAGTTCTTC. Its translation: CATSTRTGSGEQFF.

The gene calls are TRBV20-1 and TRBJ2-5, with a weak D call TRBD1 (6 bases). This CDR3 is 15 amino acids long. CDR1 DFQATT and CDR2 SNEGSKA come from the germline V gene (reference sequence). Trimming removed 2 bases at V and 4 bases at J, with 17 bases between. The CDR3 DNA is TGCAGTGCTAGACCCACAGGGCGGTTTGGAGAGACCCAGTACTTC. It specifies CSARPTGRFGETQYF.

This sequence joins TRBV15 and TRBJ2-5; D unresolved. V was shortened by 3 bases and J by 5 bases, with 13 bases between the two germline ends. The CDR3 consists of 14 residues. CDR1 and CDR2 from the germline V gene are LNHNV and YYDKDF (reference sequence). In DNA form, the CDR3 reads TGTGCCACCAGCAGGAGGAACTGGTTGGAGACCCAGTACTTC. This sequence encodes CATSRRNWLETQYF. The full variable domain, its missing parts supplied by reference TRBV15 and TRBJ2-5, is DAMVIQNPRYQVTQFGKPVTLSCSQTLNHNVMYWYQQKSSQAPKLLFHYYDKDFNNEADTPDNFQSRRPNTSFCFLDIRSPGLGDTAMYLCATSRRNWLETQYFGPGTRLLVL.

This clonotype has a count of ten or more. V usage is TRBV20-1 and J usage is TRBJ2-1; either TRBD1 or TRBD2 may fit D (5 bases each). CDR1 and CDR2 from the germline V gene are DFQATT and SNEGSKA (reference sequence). The CDR3 consists of 12 residues. V was pared by 6 bases and J by 3 bases, with 9 bases between. CDR3 region: CSARDHYNEQFF. CDR3 nucleotide sequence: TGCAGTGCAAGGGACCACTACAATGAGCAGTTCTTC.

This clonotype was counted ten times or more. The J gene is TRBJ2-7, the V gene TRBV20-1; a possible D gene is TRBD2 (7 bases). Trimming stripped 5 bases from V and 2 bases from J, with 22 bases between. Germline loops: CDR1 DFQATT, CDR2 SNEGSKA (reference sequence). The CDR3 spans 16 residues. CDR3 protein: CSAGGGAGTFAYEQYV. CDR3 nucleotide sequence: TGCAGTGCTGGAGGGGGGGCGGGGACCTTCGCCTACGAGCAGTACGTC.

The chain uses TRBV21-1 and TRBJ2-3; the D call in the table, TRBD1, was not verified against the DNA. TRBV21-1 is a pseudogene. This CDR3 region has 16 residues. This CDR3 is CASSKPGLTCPDTQYF. In DNA, the CDR3 is TGTGCCAGCAGCAAACCCGGCCTGACCTGCCCAGATACGCAGTATTTT.

Ten or more counts support this clonotype. This chain joins TRBV7-3 and TRBJ2-5; D ambiguous. The V gene's germline CDR1 is SGHTA and CDR2 FQGTGA. V lost 2 bases and J 5 bases, leaving 15 bases between the germline ends. The CDR3 is 15 residues long. CDR3 region: CASSLDTGPSETQYF. The CDR3 nucleotides read TGTGCCAGCAGCTTAGATACCGGACCGTCGGAGACCCAGTACTTC.

The CDR3 DNA reads as TGTGCCAGCAGCCAAGTTGGGCATGAGCAGTTCTTC. Amino acid sequence: CASSQVGHEQFF. V gene TRBV7-2 combines with J gene TRBJ2-1; unclear D gene. Germline CDR1 reads SGHTA; CDR2 reads FQGNSA. The CDR3 contains 12 residues. With 5 bases removed from V and 8 bases from J, the gap between germline ends came to 10 bases.

The sample holds many counts of this clonotype. The chain combines TRBV6-1 with TRBJ1-3; TRBD1 aligns across 9 bases. With V trimmed by 5 bases and J by 7 bases, 9 bases remained unmatched. The CDR3 extends over 15 amino acids. Germline CDR1 and CDR2: MNHNS and SASEGT. The CDR3 reads CASSTPGTGSNTIYF. CDR3 bases: TGTGCCAGCAGTACCCCCGGGACAGGGTCGAACACCATATATTTT.

In its sample, this clonotype was seen a few times. V gene TRBV7-2 combines with J gene TRBJ1-1; 11 bases are shared with TRBD1. After removal of 5 bases from V and 1 base from J, the junction contained 6 bases not matched to a gene. This CDR3 has 16 amino acids. The germline gives CDR1 SGHTA, CDR2 FQGNSA. Here the CDR3 reads CASSGQGAPRNTEAFF. In DNA, the CDR3 is TGTGCCAGCAGCGGACAGGGGGCGCCCCGGAACACTGAAGCTTTCTTT.

The CDR3 region is CASSYHRTGADTQYF. CDR3 DNA sequence: TGTGCCAGCAGTTATCACCGTACAGGGGCCGATACGCAGTATTTT. This chain connects TRBV6-5 to TRBJ2-3, with 7 positions matching TRBD1. J was trimmed by 6 bases and V by 3 bases; bases with no gene match: 9. The CDR3 is 15 amino acids. Germline CDR1 and CDR2: MNHEY and SVGAGI.

The chain links TRBV5-1 to TRBJ1-6; 12 nucleotides agree with TRBD1. CDR3 size: 14 residues. CDR1 SGHRS and CDR2 YFSETQ come from the germline V gene. The J segment lost 16 bases and the V segment lost 7 bases, leaving 12 bases of the junction unmatched. CDR3: CASSLGQGAVQLHF. In DNA, the CDR3 is TGCGCCAGCTCCCTGGGACAGGGGGCCGTACAACTCCACTTT.